The source of this T cell receptor (beta chain) is a study of T-cell memory formation after mild COVID-19. The study's findings and limits: Nothing showed for sure that second-wave clones peaking on day 37 were SARS-CoV-2 specific. Cross-reactive memory apparently joined, as some responding clones appeared in pre-infection memory.

The CDR3 contains 16 residues. In germline, CDR1 is MNHNY, CDR2 SVGAGI (reference sequence). V lost 5 bases, J lost 4 bases, and 17 bases lay in between. Libraries for TCRalpha and TCRbeta carried sample barcodes and unique molecular identifiers via 5'RACE. TCRdb called the 5' RACE reads again in MiXCR, with one record for every CDR3 protein. The sample contains just under 5,000 distinct CDR3 sequences, 20% to 25% of which appear only once. This clonotype is labeled as medium-sized. Its target is not known. Sequencing input: PBMCs or a T cell subset sorted from them (not recorded which). The TCR was taken from an adult who had mild COVID-19 (a few samples of this study predate the infection). Cell type and time point are not known. The J gene is TRBJ2-2, the V gene TRBV6-6; tentative D call: TRBD1 (6 bases). DNA of the CDR3: TGTGCCAGCAGTGCCCCAGACAGGAAACTCACCGGGGAGCTGTTTTTT. This translates into CASSAPDRKLTGELFF.